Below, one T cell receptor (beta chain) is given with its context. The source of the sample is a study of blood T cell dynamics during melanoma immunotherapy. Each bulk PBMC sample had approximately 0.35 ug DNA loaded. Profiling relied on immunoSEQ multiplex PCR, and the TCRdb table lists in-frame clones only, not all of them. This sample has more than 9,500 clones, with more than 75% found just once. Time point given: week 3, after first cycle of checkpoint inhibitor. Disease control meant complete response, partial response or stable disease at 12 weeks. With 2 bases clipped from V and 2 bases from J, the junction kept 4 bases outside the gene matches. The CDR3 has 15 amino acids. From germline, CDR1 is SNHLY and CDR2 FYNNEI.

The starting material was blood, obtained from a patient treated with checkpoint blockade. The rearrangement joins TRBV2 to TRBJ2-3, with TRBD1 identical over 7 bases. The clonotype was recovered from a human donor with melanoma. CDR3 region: CASSERGQITDTQYF. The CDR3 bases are TGTGCCAGCAGTGAAAGGGGGCAGATCACAGATACGCAGTATTTT.